These 5 T cell receptor beta chains originate from one sample sequenced in a study of cytomegalovirus exposure and HLA in healthy donors. PCR used 60 Vbeta primers and 13 Jbeta primers. The data were produced by immunoSEQ multiplex PCR, yet TCRdb's version contains in-frame clones alone and is incomplete. Of 60,000 to 100,000 clones listed, 60% to 85% are singletons. Sequencing was done on a sample of PBMCs. Every receptor here comes from a male donor in good health and CMV-seropositive.

The chain carries TRBV28 and TRBJ1-2, with D uncertain. The length of the CDR3 is 14 residues. Trimming stripped 4 bases from V and 7 bases from J, with 16 bases between. Germline CDR1 MDHEN, CDR2 SYDVKM. In DNA form, the CDR3 reads TGTGCCAGCAGTTCCTCCCCCAGTGCTTCTGGCTACACCTTC. It is translated as CASSSSPSASGYTF.

The chain carries TRBV11-2 and TRBJ2-1; D is perhaps TRBD2 (5 bases). Germline V gene data show CDR1 as SGHAT and CDR2 as FQNNGV. The CDR3 is 15 residues long. The V end lost 5 bases, the J end lost 6 bases, and 17 bases lay between the germline ends. This CDR3 is CASSPDVHGVNEQFF. CDR3 nucleotide sequence: TGTGCCAGCAGCCCTGACGTTCACGGGGTCAATGAGCAGTTCTTC.

The chain is built from TRBV5-1 and TRBJ1-2; 9 nucleotides align to TRBD1. J lost 0 bases, V lost 6 bases, and 6 bases had no gene match. This CDR3 region has 15 residues. Germline V lookup: CDR1 SGHRS, CDR2 YFSETQ. The CDR3 nucleotides are TGCGCCAGCAAACAACAGGGGGCCCCTAACTATGGCTACACCTTC. Residues: CASKQQGAPNYGYTF.

This clone has a single count. The chain links TRBV12-2 to TRBJ1-1; the table's D call, TRBD1, has no DNA check behind it. TRBV12-2 has pseudogene status. This CDR3 region has 12 residues. CDR3 region: CASRQGVVEAFF. The CDR3 DNA follows: TGTGCAAGTCGCCAAGGGGTAGTAGAAGCTTTCTTT.

Here the CDR3 DNA reads TGTGCCAGCAGCCAAGATCGGTCACAGTATGGCTACACCTTC. Translation: CASSQDRSQYGYTF. The V call is TRBV14, the J call TRBJ1-2; D not certain. CDR1 and CDR2 from the germline V gene are SGHDN and FVKESK. This CDR3 is built from 14 residues. V lost 0 bases and J 5 bases, leaving 10 bases between the germline ends.